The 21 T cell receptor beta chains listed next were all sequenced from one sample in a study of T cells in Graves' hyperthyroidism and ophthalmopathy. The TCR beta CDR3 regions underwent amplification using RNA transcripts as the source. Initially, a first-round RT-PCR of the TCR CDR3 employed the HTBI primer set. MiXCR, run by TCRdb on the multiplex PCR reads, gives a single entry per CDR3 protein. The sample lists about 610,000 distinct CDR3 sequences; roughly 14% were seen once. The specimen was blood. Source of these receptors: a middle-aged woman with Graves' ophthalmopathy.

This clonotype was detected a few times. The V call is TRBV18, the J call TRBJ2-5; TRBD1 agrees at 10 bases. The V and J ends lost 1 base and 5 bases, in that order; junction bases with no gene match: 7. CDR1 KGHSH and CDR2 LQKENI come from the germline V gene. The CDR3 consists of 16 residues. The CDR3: CASSPLKTGGWETQYF. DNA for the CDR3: TGTGCCAGCTCACCACTGAAGACAGGGGGCTGGGAGACCCAGTACTTC. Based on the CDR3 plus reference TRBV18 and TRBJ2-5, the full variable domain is NAGVMQNPRHLVRRRGQEARLRCSPMKGHSHVYWYRQLPEEGLKFMVYLQKENIIDESGMPKERFSAEFPKEGPSILRIQQVVRGDSAAYFCASSPLKTGGWETQYFGPGTRLLVL.

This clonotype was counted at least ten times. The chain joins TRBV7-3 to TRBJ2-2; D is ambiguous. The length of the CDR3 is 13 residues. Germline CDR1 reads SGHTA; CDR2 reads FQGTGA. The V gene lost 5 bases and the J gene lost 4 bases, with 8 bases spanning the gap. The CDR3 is CASSPGPTGELFF. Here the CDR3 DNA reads TGTGCCAGCAGCCCAGGTCCCACCGGGGAGCTGTTTTTT.

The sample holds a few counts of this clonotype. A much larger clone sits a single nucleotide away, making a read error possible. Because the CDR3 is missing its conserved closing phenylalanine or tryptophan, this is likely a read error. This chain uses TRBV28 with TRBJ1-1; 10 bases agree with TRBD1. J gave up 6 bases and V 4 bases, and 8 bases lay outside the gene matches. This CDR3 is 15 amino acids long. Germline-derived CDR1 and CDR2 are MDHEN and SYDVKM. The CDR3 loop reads CASSSPGQGFPEAFL. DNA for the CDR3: TGTGCCAGCAGTTCTCCGGGACAGGGGTTTCCTGAAGCTTTCTTA.

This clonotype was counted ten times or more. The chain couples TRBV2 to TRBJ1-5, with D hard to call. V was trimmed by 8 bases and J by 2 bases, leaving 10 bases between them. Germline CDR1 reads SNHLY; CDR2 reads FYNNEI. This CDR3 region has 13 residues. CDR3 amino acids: CASASMGNQPQHF. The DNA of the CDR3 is TGTGCCAGCGCCAGTATGGGCAATCAGCCCCAGCATTTT. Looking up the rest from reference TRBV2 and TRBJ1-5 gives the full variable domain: EPEVTQTPSHQVTQMGQEVILRCVPISNHLYFYWYRQILGQKVEFLVSFYNNEISEKSEIFDDQFSVERPDGSNFTLKIRSTKLEDSAMYFCASASMGNQPQHFGDGTRLSIL.

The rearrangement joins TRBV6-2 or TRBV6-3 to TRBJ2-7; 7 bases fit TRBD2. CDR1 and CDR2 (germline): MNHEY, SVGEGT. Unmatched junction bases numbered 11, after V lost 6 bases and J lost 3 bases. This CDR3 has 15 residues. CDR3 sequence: CASSLQRGWDYEQYF. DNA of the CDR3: TGTGCCAGCAGCCTCCAGCGGGGCTGGGACTACGAGCAGTACTTC.

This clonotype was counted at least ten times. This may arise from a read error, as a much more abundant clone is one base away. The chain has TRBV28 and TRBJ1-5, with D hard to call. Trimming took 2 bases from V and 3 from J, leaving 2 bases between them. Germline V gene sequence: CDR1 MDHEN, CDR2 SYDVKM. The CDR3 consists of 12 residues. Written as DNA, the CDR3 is TGTGCCAGCAGTTTAGCCAATCAGCCCCAGCATTTT. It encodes CASSLANQPQHF.

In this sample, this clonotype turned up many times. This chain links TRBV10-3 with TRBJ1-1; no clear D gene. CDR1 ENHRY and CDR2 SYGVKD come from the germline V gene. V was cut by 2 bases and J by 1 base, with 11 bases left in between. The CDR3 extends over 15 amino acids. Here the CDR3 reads CAISEEGATNTEAFF. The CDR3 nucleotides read TGTGCCATCAGTGAGGAGGGCGCTACGAACACTGAAGCTTTCTTT.

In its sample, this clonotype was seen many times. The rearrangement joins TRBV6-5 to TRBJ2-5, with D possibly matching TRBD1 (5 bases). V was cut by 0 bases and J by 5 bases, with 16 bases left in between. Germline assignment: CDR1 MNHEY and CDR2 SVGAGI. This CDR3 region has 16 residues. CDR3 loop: CASSYSMYGHSETQYF. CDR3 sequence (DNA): TGTGCCAGCAGTTACTCGATGTACGGACATTCTGAGACCCAGTACTTC.

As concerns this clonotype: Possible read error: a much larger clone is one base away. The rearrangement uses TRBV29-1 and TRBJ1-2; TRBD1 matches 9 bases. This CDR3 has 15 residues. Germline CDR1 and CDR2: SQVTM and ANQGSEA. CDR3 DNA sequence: TGCAACGTTCTAGGGGCACAGGGGGCTATATATGGCTACACCTTC. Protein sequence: CNVLGAQGAIYGYTF.

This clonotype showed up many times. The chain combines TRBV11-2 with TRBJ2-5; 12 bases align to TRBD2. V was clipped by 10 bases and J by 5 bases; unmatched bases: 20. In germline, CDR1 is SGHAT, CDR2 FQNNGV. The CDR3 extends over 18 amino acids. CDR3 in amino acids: CATSAYVSSGRAGETQYF. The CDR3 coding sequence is TGTGCCACCTCAGCTTACGTCTCTAGCGGGAGGGCCGGGGAGACCCAGTACTTC.

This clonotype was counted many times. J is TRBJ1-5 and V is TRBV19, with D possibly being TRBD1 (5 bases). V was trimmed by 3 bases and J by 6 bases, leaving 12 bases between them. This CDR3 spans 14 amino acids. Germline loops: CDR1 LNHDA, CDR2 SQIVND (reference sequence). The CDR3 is CASSMLSGSQPQHF. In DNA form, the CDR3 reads TGTGCCAGTAGTATGTTGTCAGGGAGTCAGCCCCAGCATTTT.

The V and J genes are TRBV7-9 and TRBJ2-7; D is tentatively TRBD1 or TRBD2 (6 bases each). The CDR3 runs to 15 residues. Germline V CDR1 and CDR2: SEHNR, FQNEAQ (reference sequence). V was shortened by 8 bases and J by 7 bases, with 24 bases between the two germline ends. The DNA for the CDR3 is TGTGCCAGCTTTTCTATGGGGGGCCCGATAGAGGAGCAGTACTTC. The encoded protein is CASFSMGGPIEEQYF.

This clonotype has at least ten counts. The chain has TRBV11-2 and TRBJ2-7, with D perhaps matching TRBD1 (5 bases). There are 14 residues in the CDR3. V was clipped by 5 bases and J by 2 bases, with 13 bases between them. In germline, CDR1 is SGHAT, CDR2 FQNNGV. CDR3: CASSPEPGPYEQYF. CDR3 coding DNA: TGTGCCAGCAGCCCCGAGCCAGGGCCCTACGAGCAGTACTTC.

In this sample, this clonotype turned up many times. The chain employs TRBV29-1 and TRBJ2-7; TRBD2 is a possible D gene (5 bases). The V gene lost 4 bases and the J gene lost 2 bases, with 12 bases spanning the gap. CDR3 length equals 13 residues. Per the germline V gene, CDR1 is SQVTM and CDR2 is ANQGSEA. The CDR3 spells CSVVSGDTYEQYF. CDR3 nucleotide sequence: TGCAGCGTTGTAAGCGGCGATACCTACGAGCAGTACTTC.

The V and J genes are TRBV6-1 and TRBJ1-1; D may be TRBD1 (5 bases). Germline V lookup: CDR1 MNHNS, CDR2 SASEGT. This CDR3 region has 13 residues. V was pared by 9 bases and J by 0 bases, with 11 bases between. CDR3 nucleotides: TGTGCCAGTCTCGGGGACGTGAACACTGAAGCTTTCTTT. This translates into CASLGDVNTEAFF.

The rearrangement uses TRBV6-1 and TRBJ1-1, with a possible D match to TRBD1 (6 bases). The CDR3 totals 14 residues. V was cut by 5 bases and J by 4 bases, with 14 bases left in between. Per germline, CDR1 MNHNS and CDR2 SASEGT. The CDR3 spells CASSPYREGTEAFF. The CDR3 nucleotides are TGTGCCAGCAGTCCGTACAGGGAAGGCACTGAAGCTTTCTTT.

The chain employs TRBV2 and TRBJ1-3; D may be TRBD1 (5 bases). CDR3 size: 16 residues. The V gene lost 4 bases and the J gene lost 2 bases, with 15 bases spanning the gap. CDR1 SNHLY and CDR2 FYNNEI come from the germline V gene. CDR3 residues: CASSGGVFRTGNTIYF. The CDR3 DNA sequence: TGTGCCAGCAGTGGAGGGGTTTTCCGCACTGGAAACACCATATATTTT.

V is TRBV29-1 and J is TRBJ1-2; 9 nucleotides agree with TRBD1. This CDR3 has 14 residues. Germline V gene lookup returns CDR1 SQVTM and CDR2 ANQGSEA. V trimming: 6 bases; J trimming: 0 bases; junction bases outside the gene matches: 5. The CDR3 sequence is CSVGTGNSNYGYTF. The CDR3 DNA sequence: TGCAGCGTGGGGACAGGGAATTCTAACTATGGCTACACCTTC.

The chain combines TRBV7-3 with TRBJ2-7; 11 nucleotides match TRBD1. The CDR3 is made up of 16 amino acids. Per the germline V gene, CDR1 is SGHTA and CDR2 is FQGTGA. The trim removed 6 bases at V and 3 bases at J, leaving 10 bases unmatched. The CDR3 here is CASSLAGTGGLYEQYF. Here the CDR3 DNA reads TGTGCCAGCAGTCTCGCCGGGACAGGGGGACTCTACGAGCAGTACTTC.

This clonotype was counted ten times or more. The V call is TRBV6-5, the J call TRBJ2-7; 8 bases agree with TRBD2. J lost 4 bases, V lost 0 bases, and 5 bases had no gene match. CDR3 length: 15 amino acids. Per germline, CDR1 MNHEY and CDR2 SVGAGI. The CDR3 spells CASSYSTSGKYEQYF. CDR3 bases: TGTGCCAGCAGTTACTCTACTAGCGGAAAGTACGAGCAGTACTTC.

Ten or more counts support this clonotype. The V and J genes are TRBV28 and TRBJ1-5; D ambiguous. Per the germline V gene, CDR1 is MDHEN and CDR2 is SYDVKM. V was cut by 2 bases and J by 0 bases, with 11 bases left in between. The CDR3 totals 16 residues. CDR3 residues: CASSLAARYSNQPQHF. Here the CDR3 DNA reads TGTGCCAGCAGTTTAGCGGCTCGATATAGCAATCAGCCCCAGCATTTT. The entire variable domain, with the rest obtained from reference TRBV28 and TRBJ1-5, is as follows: DVKVTQSSRYLVKRTGEKVFLECVQDMDHENMFWYRQDPGLGLRLIYFSYDVKMKEKGDIPEGYSVSREKKERFSLILESASTNQTSMYLCASSLAARYSNQPQHFGDGTRLSIL.